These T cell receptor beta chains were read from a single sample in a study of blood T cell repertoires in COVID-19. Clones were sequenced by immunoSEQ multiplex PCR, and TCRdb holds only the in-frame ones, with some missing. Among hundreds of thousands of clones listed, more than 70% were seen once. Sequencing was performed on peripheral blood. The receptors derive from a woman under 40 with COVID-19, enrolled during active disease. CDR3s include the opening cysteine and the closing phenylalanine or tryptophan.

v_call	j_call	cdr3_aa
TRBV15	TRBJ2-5	CATSRERLAGLQETQYF
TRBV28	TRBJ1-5	CASTFQGPQHF
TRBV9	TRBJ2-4	CASSVTGQSKNIQYF
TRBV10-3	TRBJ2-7	CAISEGGQGYEQYF
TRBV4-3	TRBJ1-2	CASSQDRRGFYGYTF
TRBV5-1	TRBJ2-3	CASSQSGRVTDTQYF
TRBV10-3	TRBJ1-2	CAISESPPDSHIF
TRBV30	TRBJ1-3	CAWSKGLPSGNTIYF
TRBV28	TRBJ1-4	CASSLPQGASEKLFF
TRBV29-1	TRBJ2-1	CSVDIDRHEQFF
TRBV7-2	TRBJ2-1	CASSPVELSSYNEQFF
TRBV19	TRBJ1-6	CASSDRGNSPLHF
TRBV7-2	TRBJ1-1	CASSLIPGVNTEAFF
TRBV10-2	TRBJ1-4	CASSDRGGEKLFF
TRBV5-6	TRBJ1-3	CASSWTGGQTGNTIYF
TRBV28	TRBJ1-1	CASSLIGQGVSEAFF
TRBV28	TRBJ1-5	CASSWGDSNQPQHF
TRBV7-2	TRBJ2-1	CASNQGLASYNEQFF
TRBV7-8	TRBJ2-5	CASSLGQGIGETQYF
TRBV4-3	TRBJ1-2	CASSQGTTDRNYGYTF
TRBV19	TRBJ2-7	CASSIEERGHYEQYF
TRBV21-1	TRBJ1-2	CASSNVPGQSREDYGYTF
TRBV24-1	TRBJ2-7	CATSDSGQLNYEQYF
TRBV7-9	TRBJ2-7	CASGPRYEQYF
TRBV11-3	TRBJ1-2	CASSLGVGSYGYTF
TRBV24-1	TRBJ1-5	CATSDFQGARNQPQHF
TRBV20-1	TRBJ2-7	CSASIQGVLPYEQYF
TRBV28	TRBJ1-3	CASILTGAGNTIYF
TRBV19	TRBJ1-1	CAVGAVPEAFF
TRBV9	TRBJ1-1	CASSVTGVNTEAFF
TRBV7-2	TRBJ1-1	CASSLEGMYTEAFF
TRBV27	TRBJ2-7	CASSPRTGFEQYF
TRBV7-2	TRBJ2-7	CASSLGLAGVNEQYF